This T cell receptor (beta chain) was profiled in a study of shared clonotypes between healthy human individuals. Study summary: The plates for each donor numbered three CD4 naive, three CD4 memory, two CD8 naive and one CD8 memory.

Clones were read by immunoSEQ multiplex PCR, and TCRdb kept only the in-frame ones, dropping some. The sample lists 2,500,000 or so clones; 92% were seen once. Trimming took 2 bases from V and 7 from J, leaving 17 bases between them. CDR1 and CDR2 from the germline V gene are MNHEY and SVGAGI. The CDR3 length is 15 residues. Study conclusions and caveats: Shared clonotypes: about 5% naive CD4, roughly 4% naive CD8, over 2% memory CD4, 0.4% memory CD8.

Of note for this clone: The antigen is not known.

The rearrangement uses TRBV6-5 and TRBJ2-5, with D perhaps being TRBD1 or TRBD2 (5 bases each). The receptor was derived from a man between 18 and 29 years old in good health. Some clones in this sample may be carry-over from other donors' samples. The sequenced sample consisted of naive CD4+ T cells from PBMCs. Subset defined: CD45RA+ positively selected. CDR3 bases: TGTGCCAGCAGTTACCCTGGGACCGTCGGAGGGACCCAGTACTTC. This translates into CASSYPGTVGGTQYF.